These T cell receptor beta chains were read from a single sample in a study of blood T cell repertoires in COVID-19. Assay: immunoSEQ multiplex PCR; the TCRdb copy retains only in-frame clones and omits some. The sample includes 200,000 to 250,000 clones, 82% of them seen just once. Sequenced: peripheral blood. The receptors here all came from a woman older than 75 with COVID-19, enrolled during active disease. Each CDR3 is given with its conserved first and last residue. The order of the fields is CDR3 protein, CDR3 DNA, clone size, D gene, V gene, J gene. A D gene is named only where the DNA matches it firmly. Size tells how often a clone was seen (once, few, many) or the class of an expanded clone, and some rows leave it out.

CDR3 protein: CASSLVRGPYNEQFF; CDR3 DNA: TGTGCCAGCAGCTTAGTGAGGGGGCCCTACAATGAGCAGTTCTTC; clone size: few; D gene: TRBD1; V gene: TRBV11-1; J gene: TRBJ2-1
CDR3 protein: CASSFELINSGYTF; CDR3 DNA: TGTGCCAGCAGTTTTGAGCTGATAAACAGTGGCTACACCTTC; clone size: .; D gene: .; V gene: TRBV28; J gene: TRBJ1-2
CDR3 protein: CASSFVAGMNTGELFF; CDR3 DNA: TGTGCCAGCAGCTTCGTAGCGGGGATGAACACCGGGGAGCTGTTTTTT; clone size: .; D gene: TRBD2; V gene: TRBV7-6; J gene: TRBJ2-2
CDR3 protein: CASSDPDSYGYTF; CDR3 DNA: TGTGCCAGCAGTGACCCGGACAGCTATGGCTACACCTTC; clone size: .; D gene: .; V gene: TRBV2; J gene: TRBJ1-2
CDR3 protein: CASRAAGVGEQYF; CDR3 DNA: TGTGCCAGCAGAGCCGCAGGGGTGGGAGAGCAGTACTTC; clone size: .; D gene: .; V gene: TRBV6-6; J gene: TRBJ2-7
CDR3 protein: CASRGGAFEQYF; CDR3 DNA: TGTGCCAGTAGGGGGGGAGCGTTCGAGCAGTACTTC; clone size: .; D gene: .; V gene: TRBV19; J gene: TRBJ2-7
CDR3 protein: CASGSLQGYGYTF; CDR3 DNA: TGTGCCAGCGGGTCATTACAGGGCTATGGCTACACCTTC; clone size: .; D gene: .; V gene: TRBV28; J gene: TRBJ1-2
CDR3 protein: CATSDRSGGNEQFF; CDR3 DNA: TGTGCCACCAGTGACCGGAGCGGGGGTAATGAGCAGTTCTTC; clone size: .; D gene: TRBD2; V gene: TRBV24-1; J gene: TRBJ2-1
CDR3 protein: CATSRAPTGLDQPQHF; CDR3 DNA: TGTGCCACCAGCAGGGCTCCGACCGGACTTGATCAGCCCCAGCATTTT; clone size: few; D gene: .; V gene: TRBV15; J gene: TRBJ1-5
CDR3 protein: CASSLVGAPSLRGYTF; CDR3 DNA: TGTGCCAGCAGCTTAGTAGGGGCCCCTTCGTTGAGGGGCTACACCTTC; clone size: .; D gene: .; V gene: TRBV7-9; J gene: TRBJ1-2
CDR3 protein: CASSSRRWLGDTF; CDR3 DNA: TGTGCCAGTAGCTCACGGCGGTGGCTGGGTGACACCTTC; clone size: .; D gene: .; V gene: TRBV19; J gene: TRBJ1-2
CDR3 protein: CASSLRTGRNTGELFF; CDR3 DNA: TGTGCCAGCAGCTTAAGGACAGGGAGGAACACCGGGGAGCTGTTTTTT; clone size: .; D gene: TRBD1; V gene: TRBV7-8; J gene: TRBJ2-2
CDR3 protein: CASNEDSPLSGNTIYF; CDR3 DNA: TGTGCCAGTAATGAAGACAGTCCTCTCTCTGGAAACACCATATATTTT; clone size: .; D gene: .; V gene: TRBV19; J gene: TRBJ1-3
CDR3 protein: CASSSDRGYSPLHF; CDR3 DNA: TGTGCCAGCAGCTCAGACAGGGGATATTCACCCCTCCACTTT; clone size: .; D gene: TRBD1; V gene: TRBV7-9; J gene: TRBJ1-6
CDR3 protein: CASSPDRAYEQYF; CDR3 DNA: TGTGCCAGCAGCCCGGACAGAGCCTACGAGCAGTACTTC; clone size: .; D gene: .; V gene: TRBV5-6; J gene: TRBJ2-7
CDR3 protein: CASTPPSGSYNEQFF; CDR3 DNA: TGTGCCAGCACCCCGCCCAGCGGGAGCTACAATGAGCAGTTCTTC; clone size: .; D gene: TRBD2; V gene: TRBV6-5; J gene: TRBJ2-1
CDR3 protein: CASRSVLQETQYF; CDR3 DNA: TGTGCCAGCAGGTCTGTACTTCAAGAGACCCAGTACTTC; clone size: .; D gene: .; V gene: TRBV7-9; J gene: TRBJ2-5
CDR3 protein: CASSSLAGGFETQYF; CDR3 DNA: TGTGCCAGCAGCTCATTAGCGGGAGGGTTTGAGACCCAGTACTTC; clone size: .; D gene: TRBD2; V gene: TRBV5-6; J gene: TRBJ2-5
CDR3 protein: CASSSEAKAGVEQFF; CDR3 DNA: TGTGCCAGCAGCTCCGAGGCCAAAGCTGGAGTTGAGCAGTTCTTC; clone size: .; D gene: .; V gene: TRBV5-4; J gene: TRBJ2-1
CDR3 protein: CASSYRGRGSSTEAFF; CDR3 DNA: TGTGCCAGCAGTTACAGGGGGAGGGGGTCTTCCACTGAAGCTTTCTTT; clone size: .; D gene: .; V gene: TRBV6-5; J gene: TRBJ1-1
CDR3 protein: CASSLVGQFNQPQHF; CDR3 DNA: TGTGCCAGCAGCTTGGTGGGACAGTTCAATCAGCCCCAGCATTTT; clone size: .; D gene: TRBD1; V gene: TRBV5-5; J gene: TRBJ1-5
CDR3 protein: CASSIDLNRGRTEAFF; CDR3 DNA: TGTGCCAGTAGTATAGATCTTAACAGGGGGCGAACTGAAGCTTTCTTT; clone size: .; D gene: TRBD1; V gene: TRBV19; J gene: TRBJ1-1
CDR3 protein: CASRSAGAYEQYF; CDR3 DNA: TGTGCCAGTAGATCGGCCGGGGCCTACGAGCAGTACTTC; clone size: .; D gene: .; V gene: TRBV19; J gene: TRBJ2-7
CDR3 protein: CASSQREFYRGGYEQYF; CDR3 DNA: TGTGCCAGCAGCCAACGTGAATTCTACAGGGGGGGCTACGAGCAGTACTTC; clone size: few; D gene: .; V gene: TRBV14; J gene: TRBJ2-7
CDR3 protein: CASSYLSGGYEQYF; CDR3 DNA: TGTGCCAGCAGTTACCTCAGCGGGGGCTACGAGCAGTACTTC; clone size: .; D gene: TRBD2; V gene: TRBV6-5; J gene: TRBJ2-7
CDR3 protein: CASTPLNRGTYEQYF; CDR3 DNA: TGTGCCAGCACCCCTCTGAACAGGGGGACCTACGAGCAGTACTTC; clone size: .; D gene: TRBD1; V gene: TRBV27; J gene: TRBJ2-7
CDR3 protein: CASSPGQGAIQPQHF; CDR3 DNA: TGTGCCAGCTCACCAGGACAGGGCGCCATTCAGCCCCAGCATTTT; clone size: once; D gene: TRBD1; V gene: TRBV18; J gene: TRBJ1-5
CDR3 protein: CASSLLAADTQYF; CDR3 DNA: TGTGCCAGCAGTTTATTAGCAGCAGATACGCAGTATTTT; clone size: .; D gene: .; V gene: TRBV12-3/TRBV12-4; J gene: TRBJ2-3
CDR3 protein: CASSWDRQETQYF; CDR3 DNA: TGTGCCAGCAGCTGGGACAGACAAGAGACCCAGTACTTC; clone size: .; D gene: TRBD1; V gene: TRBV5-5; J gene: TRBJ2-5
CDR3 protein: CASRSIAGGLTSTDTQYF; CDR3 DNA: TGTGCCAGCAGATCGATAGCGGGAGGGCTAACTAGCACAGATACGCAGTATTTT; clone size: .; D gene: TRBD2; V gene: TRBV2; J gene: TRBJ2-3
CDR3 protein: CASRQHYGYTF; CDR3 DNA: TGTGCCAGCAGACAGCACTATGGCTACACCTTC; clone size: .; D gene: .; V gene: TRBV6-5; J gene: TRBJ1-2
CDR3 protein: CASSYLREKLFF; CDR3 DNA: TGTGCCAGCAGTTACCTCCGTGAAAAACTGTTTTTT; clone size: .; D gene: .; V gene: TRBV6-2/TRBV6-3; J gene: TRBJ1-4
CDR3 protein: CASSYTHRNEKLFF; CDR3 DNA: TGTGCCAGCAGTTACACCCACAGAAATGAAAAACTGTTTTTT; clone size: .; D gene: .; V gene: TRBV6-5; J gene: TRBJ1-4
CDR3 protein: CASSVRESYGYTF; CDR3 DNA: TGTGCCAGCAGTGTCAGGGAATCCTATGGCTACACCTTC; clone size: .; D gene: .; V gene: TRBV12-3/TRBV12-4; J gene: TRBJ1-2
CDR3 protein: CASSRDRDDPYEQYF; CDR3 DNA: TGCGCCAGCAGCCGTGACAGGGACGATCCCTACGAGCAGTACTTC; clone size: .; D gene: TRBD1; V gene: TRBV4-3; J gene: TRBJ2-7
CDR3 protein: CASTLRGGYAEAFF; CDR3 DNA: TGTGCCAGCACCCTGAGGGGAGGGTATGCTGAAGCTTTCTTT; clone size: .; D gene: .; V gene: TRBV6-5; J gene: TRBJ1-1
CDR3 protein: CASSLGLAGAGTDTQYF; CDR3 DNA: TGTGCCAGCAGCCTGGGACTAGCGGGAGCGGGCACAGATACGCAGTATTTT; clone size: .; D gene: TRBD2; V gene: TRBV7-6; J gene: TRBJ2-3
CDR3 protein: CASTRDRVGGYTF; CDR3 DNA: TGTGCCAGCACCCGGGACAGGGTCGGTGGCTACACCTTC; clone size: .; D gene: TRBD1; V gene: TRBV12-3/TRBV12-4; J gene: TRBJ1-2
CDR3 protein: CASSQQGDQPQHF; CDR3 DNA: TGTGCCAGCAGCCAACAGGGAGATCAGCCCCAGCATTTT; clone size: .; D gene: .; V gene: TRBV6-5; J gene: TRBJ1-5
CDR3 protein: CASSLPGGQGVYGYTF; CDR3 DNA: TGTGCCAGCAGCTTACCGGGGGGACAGGGGGTATATGGCTACACCTTC; clone size: .; D gene: TRBD1; V gene: TRBV5-4; J gene: TRBJ1-2
CDR3 protein: CASSPEDRGFSPLHF; CDR3 DNA: TGTGCCAGCAGTCCAGAGGACAGGGGGTTTTCACCCCTCCACTTT; clone size: few; D gene: TRBD1; V gene: TRBV6-5; J gene: TRBJ1-6
CDR3 protein: CASKPQASTNEKLFF; CDR3 DNA: TGTGCCAGTAAGCCCCAGGCCTCAACTAATGAAAAACTGTTTTTT; clone size: .; D gene: .; V gene: TRBV19; J gene: TRBJ1-4
CDR3 protein: CASSLGQEGRVAFF; CDR3 DNA: TGTGCCAGCAGTTTAGGGCAAGAAGGTAGAGTAGCTTTCTTT; clone size: .; D gene: .; V gene: TRBV28; J gene: TRBJ1-1
CDR3 protein: CASSVDPGGRSPLHF; CDR3 DNA: TGTGCCAGCAGCGTAGATCCAGGGGGCCGTTCACCCCTCCACTTT; clone size: .; D gene: TRBD1; V gene: TRBV9; J gene: TRBJ1-6
CDR3 protein: CSVRADYYGYTF; CDR3 DNA: TGCAGCGTTCGTGCAGACTACTATGGCTACACCTTC; clone size: .; D gene: .; V gene: TRBV29-1; J gene: TRBJ1-2
CDR3 protein: CASSLDGGFTYNEQFF; CDR3 DNA: TGCGCCAGCAGCTTGGATGGCGGGTTTACCTACAATGAGCAGTTCTTC; clone size: .; D gene: .; V gene: TRBV5-1; J gene: TRBJ2-1
CDR3 protein: CASSQGPAGGTGELFF; CDR3 DNA: TGTGCCAGCAGCCAAGGCCCTGCGGGGGGGACCGGGGAGCTGTTTTTT; clone size: .; D gene: TRBD2; V gene: TRBV4-2; J gene: TRBJ2-2
CDR3 protein: CASSPLGQGNTEAFF; CDR3 DNA: TGTGCCAGCTCACCACTCGGCCAGGGGAACACTGAAGCTTTCTTT; clone size: .; D gene: .; V gene: TRBV18; J gene: TRBJ1-1
CDR3 protein: CASSSRISGKEQYF; CDR3 DNA: TGTGCCAGCAGTTCCCGCATTAGCGGGAAAGAGCAGTACTTC; clone size: .; D gene: TRBD2; V gene: TRBV7-9; J gene: TRBJ2-7
CDR3 protein: CASSLVEGKTEAFF; CDR3 DNA: TGCGCCAGCAGCTTGGTGGAGGGTAAAACTGAAGCTTTCTTT; clone size: .; D gene: .; V gene: TRBV5-1; J gene: TRBJ1-1
CDR3 protein: CATFGQLNTEAFF; CDR3 DNA: TGTGCCACCTTCGGACAGCTGAACACTGAAGCTTTCTTT; clone size: .; D gene: .; V gene: TRBV6-5; J gene: TRBJ1-1
CDR3 protein: CASSELGDITEAFF; CDR3 DNA: TGCGCCAGCAGTGAGTTAGGGGATATCACTGAAGCTTTCTTT; clone size: .; D gene: .; V gene: TRBV10-1; J gene: TRBJ1-1
CDR3 protein: CAISEAKGMNTEAFF; CDR3 DNA: TGTGCCATCAGTGAGGCAAAGGGGATGAACACTGAAGCTTTCTTT; clone size: .; D gene: .; V gene: TRBV10-3; J gene: TRBJ1-1
CDR3 protein: CASSPPQGFIPLLHF; CDR3 DNA: TGTGCCAGCAGCCCGCCCCAGGGATTCATACCGCTTCTCCACTTT; clone size: .; D gene: .; V gene: TRBV7-2; J gene: TRBJ1-6